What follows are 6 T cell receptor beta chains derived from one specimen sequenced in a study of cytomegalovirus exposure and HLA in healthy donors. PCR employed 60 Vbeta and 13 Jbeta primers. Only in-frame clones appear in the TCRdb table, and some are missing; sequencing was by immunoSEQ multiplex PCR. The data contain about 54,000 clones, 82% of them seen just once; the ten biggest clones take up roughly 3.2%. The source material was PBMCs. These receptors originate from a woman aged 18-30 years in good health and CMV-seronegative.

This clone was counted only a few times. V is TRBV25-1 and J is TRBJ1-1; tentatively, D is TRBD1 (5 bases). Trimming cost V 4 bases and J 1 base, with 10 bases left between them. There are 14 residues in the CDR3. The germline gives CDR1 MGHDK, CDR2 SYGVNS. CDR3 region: CASSVGDSNTEAFF. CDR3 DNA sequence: TGTGCCAGCAGTGTCGGGGACTCGAACACTGAAGCTTTCTTT.

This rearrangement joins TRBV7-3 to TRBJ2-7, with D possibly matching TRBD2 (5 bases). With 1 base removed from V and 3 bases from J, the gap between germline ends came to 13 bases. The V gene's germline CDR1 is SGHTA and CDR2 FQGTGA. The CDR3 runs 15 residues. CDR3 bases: TGTGCCAGCAGCTTAAGATCGGGAACTCGCTACGAGCAGTACTTC. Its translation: CASSLRSGTRYEQYF.

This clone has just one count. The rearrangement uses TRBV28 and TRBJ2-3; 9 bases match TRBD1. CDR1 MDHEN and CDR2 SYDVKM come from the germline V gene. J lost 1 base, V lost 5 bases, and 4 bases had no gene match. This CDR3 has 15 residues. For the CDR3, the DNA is TGTGCCAGCAGTCCTCGGGACAGGGGCACAGATACGCAGTATTTT. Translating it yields CASSPRDRGTDTQYF.

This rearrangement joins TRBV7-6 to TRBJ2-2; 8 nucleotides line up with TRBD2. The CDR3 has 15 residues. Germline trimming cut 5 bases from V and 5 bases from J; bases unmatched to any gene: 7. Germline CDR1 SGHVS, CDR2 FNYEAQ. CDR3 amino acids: CASSPTSVQTGELFF. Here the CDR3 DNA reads TGTGCCAGCAGCCCGACTAGCGTCCAAACCGGGGAGCTGTTTTTT.

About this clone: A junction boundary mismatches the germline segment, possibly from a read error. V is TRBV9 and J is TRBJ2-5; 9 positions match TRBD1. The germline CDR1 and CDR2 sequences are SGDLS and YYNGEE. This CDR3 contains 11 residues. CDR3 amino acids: CASSGGQGTNF. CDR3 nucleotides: TGTGCCAGCAGCGGGGGACAGGGAACAAACTTC.

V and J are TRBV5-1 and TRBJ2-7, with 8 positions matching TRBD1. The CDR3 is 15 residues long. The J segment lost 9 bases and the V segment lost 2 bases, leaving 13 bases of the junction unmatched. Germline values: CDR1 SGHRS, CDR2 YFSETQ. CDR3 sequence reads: CASSFPGQEGIGQYF. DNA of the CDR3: TGCGCCAGCAGCTTCCCGGGACAGGAGGGAATAGGGCAGTACTTC.